The 25 T cell receptor beta chains given below trace back to one sample, sequenced in a study of regulatory T cells in long-lasting Graves disease. Documented time point: newly diagnosed GD, antithyroid drugs for less than 3 months. The authors made the TCR library using RNA they extracted from PBMCs. Construction of the TCR beta libraries employed iRepertoire HTBI primers in conjunction with Arm-PCR of CDR3 regions. TCRdb passed the multiplex PCR reads through MiXCR, listing each CDR3 protein once. The top ten hold roughly 27% of the sample, which has a few hundred thousand distinct CDR3 sequences, 16% seen once. These data were also filed under a second study, of T cells in Graves' hyperthyroidism and ophthalmopathy.

Sample: peripheral blood mononuclear cells (PBMCs), taken at new diagnosis, from a patient treated with antithyroid drugs. These receptors were collected from a middle-aged man with Graves disease.

The genes are TRBV28 and TRBJ2-7; 7 nucleotides match TRBD1. This CDR3 contains 13 residues. V lost 7 bases, J lost 3 bases, and 6 bases stayed unmatched. Germline-derived CDR1 and CDR2 are MDHEN and SYDVKM. DNA of the CDR3: TGTGCCAGCACCTCGACAGGGCTCTACGAGCAGTACTTC. Protein sequence: CASTSTGLYEQYF.

This clonotype was recorded a few times. The chain joins TRBV29-1 to TRBJ2-5; D is ambiguous. The CDR3 is 13 residues long. Per germline, CDR1 SQVTM and CDR2 ANQGSEA. V gave up 3 bases and J gave up 5 bases, with 13 bases separating them. The CDR3 sequence: CSVDRRKRETQYF. The CDR3 DNA reads TGCAGCGTTGACCGCCGTAAAAGGGAGACCCAGTACTTC.

The sample holds many counts of this clonotype. The rearrangement uses TRBV6-1 and TRBJ1-1, with D possibly matching TRBD1 (6 bases). V lost 2 bases, J lost 7 bases, and 14 bases lay in between. The V gene's germline CDR1 is MNHNS and CDR2 SASEGT. CDR3 length equals 14 residues. CDR3 loop: CASSEPDRRIEAFF. CDR3 sequence (DNA): TGTGCCAGCAGTGAACCTGACAGGAGGATTGAAGCTTTCTTT.

At least ten counts were recorded for this clonotype. This sequence joins TRBV9 and TRBJ2-1; TRBD1 matches at 11 bases. The ends lost 4 bases at V and 7 bases at J; junction bases unmatched: 7. The CDR3 contains 15 residues. Germline CDR1 SGDLS, CDR2 YYNGEE. The CDR3 is CASSSGTGGRNEQFF. For the CDR3, the DNA is TGTGCCAGCAGCTCCGGGACAGGGGGGAGGAATGAGCAGTTCTTC.

This clonotype showed up many times. The chain combines TRBV6-1 with TRBJ1-2; 7 bases line up with TRBD1. The CDR3 consists of 13 residues. The V gene's germline CDR1 is MNHNS and CDR2 SASEGT. V was clipped by 6 bases and J by 4 bases; unmatched bases: 5. CDR3 DNA: TGTGCCAGCAGCGGGGGACAGATCTATGGCTACACCTTC. This encodes CASSGGQIYGYTF.

The chain is built from TRBV5-5 and TRBJ2-3, with D possibly TRBD2 on 5 matching bases. The better agreement between TRBJ2-5 and the DNA end casts doubt on the J call. The CDR3 consists of 13 residues. CDR1 is SGHKS, CDR2 YYEKEE, per germline (reference sequence). The CDR3, as DNA: TGTGCCAGCAGCGGAACTAGTTTAGAGACCCAGTACTTC. It yields the protein CASSGTSLETQYF.

This clonotype was detected many times. V gene TRBV5-1 combines with J gene TRBJ1-1; D is ambiguous. The V end was cut by 4 bases, the J end by 1 base, with 14 bases between. Germline V lookup: CDR1 SGHRS, CDR2 YFSETQ. The CDR3 covers 15 residues. CDR3: CASSESLTKNTEAFF. The CDR3 DNA reads TGCGCCAGCAGCGAATCCTTGACTAAGAACACTGAAGCTTTCTTT.

This clonotype was counted many times. The chain couples TRBV20-1 to TRBJ2-7; TRBD1 might be the D (6 bases). Germline CDR1 DFQATT, CDR2 SNEGSKA (reference sequence). The CDR3 has 12 residues. Trimming removed 3 bases from V and 4 bases from J, with 10 bases in between. CDR3 DNA sequence: TGCAGTGCTAGTAAGGGGGTATACGAGCAGTACTTC. Its protein is CSASKGVYEQYF.

The V and J genes are TRBV2 and TRBJ2-5, with D uncertain. The ends were cut back, 3 bases at V and 7 bases at J, with 15 bases in the middle. The CDR3 extends over 14 amino acids. The germline gives CDR1 SNHLY, CDR2 FYNNEI. The CDR3 reads CASSDGGWTSTQYF. As DNA, the CDR3 is TGTGCCAGCAGTGATGGTGGGTGGACCTCGACCCAGTACTTC.

As regards this clonotype: This may arise from a read error, as a much more abundant clone is one base away. The chain carries TRBV2 and TRBJ1-6; the D is unclear. Germline CDR1 reads SNHLY; CDR2 reads FYNNEI. CDR3 length: 15 amino acids. CDR3 coding DNA: TGTGCCAGCAGTGGAAACAGCATCGACTATTCACCCTTCCACTTT. Its protein is CASSGNSIDYSPFHF.

This clonotype was counted many times. The CDR3 is CASTSSYEQYF. CDR3 sequence (DNA): TGTGCCAGCACCTCCTCCTACGAGCAGTACTTC. The gene calls are TRBV12-3 or TRBV12-4 and TRBJ2-7; no reliable D call. CDR3 length equals 11 residues. Trimming pared 7 bases from V and 0 bases from J, leaving 4 bases between.

In its sample, this clonotype was seen many times. The genes are TRBV5-1 and TRBJ1-4; TRBD1 might be the D (5 bases). In germline, CDR1 is SGHRS, CDR2 YFSETQ. V was pared by 0 bases and J by 7 bases, with 13 bases between. This CDR3 contains 15 residues. The CDR3 sequence is CASSLGQGGGEKLFF. DNA of the CDR3: TGCGCCAGCAGCTTGGGGCAGGGTGGAGGTGAAAAACTGTTTTTT.

This clonotype was picked up many times. The chain couples TRBV7-9 to TRBJ2-5; no clear D gene. Germline V gene data show CDR1 as SEHNR and CDR2 as FQNEAQ (reference sequence). Deletions cut 5 bases from V and 8 bases from J, with 9 bases between. The CDR3 length is 11 residues. The DNA for the CDR3 is TGTGCCAGCAGCGCCAGTGAAACCCAGTACTTC. This codes for CASSASETQYF.

This clonotype came up a few times. CDR3 in amino acids: CASSLAGTGGTDTQYF. The DNA for the CDR3 is TGTGCCAGCAGCTTAGCCGGGACAGGGGGAACAGATACGCAGTATTTT. The chain couples TRBV9 to TRBJ2-3; TRBD1 agrees at 11 bases. The CDR3 is 16 amino acids. The trim removed 4 bases at V and 3 bases at J, leaving 7 bases unmatched. The germline gives CDR1 SGDLS, CDR2 YYNGEE.

This clonotype occurred a few times. The rearrangement uses TRBV20-1 and TRBJ2-5; the D call may be TRBD1 or TRBD2 (5 bases each). Trimming removed 0 bases at V and 4 bases at J, with 12 bases between. Per the germline V gene, CDR1 is DFQATT and CDR2 is SNEGSKA (reference sequence). The CDR3 has 14 amino acids. The CDR3 DNA reads TGCAGTGCTAGAGAGTCCAGGGAGAGAGAGACCCAGTACTTC. Residues: CSARESRERETQYF.

This clonotype was seen ten or more times. The V call is TRBV6-1, the J call TRBJ2-3; 10 bases fit TRBD1. The CDR3 sequence is 17 residues long. The germline CDR1 and CDR2 sequences are MNHNS and SASEGT. V trimming: 6 bases; J trimming: 3 bases; junction bases outside the gene matches: 12. The DNA for the CDR3 is TGTGCCAGCAGATCCGACGAGGGGACAGGGGAAACAGATACGCAGTATTTT. This codes for CASRSDEGTGETDTQYF.

For this clonotype: A much larger clone sits a single nucleotide away, making a read error possible. The CDR3 end shows no conserved phenylalanine or tryptophan, and so a read error is likely. The J gene is TRBJ1-5, the V gene TRBV2, with 7 nucleotides matching TRBD1. Germline-derived CDR1 and CDR2 are SNHLY and FYNNEI. This CDR3 comprises 13 residues. J was trimmed by 11 bases and V by 4 bases; bases with no gene match: 8. CDR3 region: CASSAQTGWSQHL. The CDR3 region has the DNA TGTGCCAGCAGTGCCCAGACAGGGTGGTCCCAGCATCTT.

This clonotype showed up many times. The chain has TRBV7-8 and TRBJ2-5, with D possibly being TRBD2 (5 bases). The CDR3 covers 15 residues. With 5 bases removed from V and 5 bases from J, the gap between germline ends came to 18 bases. The germline gives CDR1 SGHVS, CDR2 FQNEAQ. The CDR3 sequence: CASSGWRVPPETQYF. The CDR3 nucleotides are TGTGCCAGCAGCGGGTGGCGGGTACCACCCGAGACCCAGTACTTC. Supplemented by reference TRBV7-8 and TRBJ2-5, the full variable domain reads GAGVSQSPRYKVAKRGQDVALRCDPISGHVSLFWYQQALGQGPEFLTYFQNEAQLDKSGLPSDRFFAERPEGSVSTLKIQRTQQEDSAVYLCASSGWRVPPETQYFGPGTRLLVL.

At least ten counts were recorded for this clonotype. This chain links TRBV5-5 with TRBJ1-4, with D possibly TRBD1 on 5 matching bases. This CDR3 region has 15 residues. V lost 2 bases and J 7 bases, leaving 15 bases between the germline ends. Germline CDR1 and CDR2: SGHKS and YYEKEE (reference sequence). This CDR3 is CASSFAAGTGEKLFF. The CDR3 DNA reads TGTGCCAGCAGCTTCGCGGCAGGGACGGGTGAAAAACTGTTTTTT. Supplemented by reference TRBV5-5 and TRBJ1-4, the full variable domain reads DAGVTQSPTHLIKTRGQQVTLRCSPISGHKSVSWYQQVLGQGPQFIFQYYEKEERGRGNFPDRFSARQFPNYSSELNVNALLLGDSALYLCASSFAAGTGEKLFFGSGTQLSVL.

This clonotype was seen many times. The V call is TRBV18, the J call TRBJ1-6, with a tentative D call TRBD1 (6 bases). Germline loops: CDR1 KGHSH, CDR2 LQKENI. Trimming pared 3 bases from V and 7 bases from J, leaving 16 bases between. There are 16 residues in the CDR3. This CDR3 reads CASSPLSGGPNSPLHF. Here the CDR3 DNA reads TGTGCCAGCTCACCTTTGTCCGGGGGGCCGAATTCACCCCTCCACTTT. Complete variable domain (other parts from reference TRBV18 and TRBJ1-6): NAGVMQNPRHLVRRRGQEARLRCSPMKGHSHVYWYRQLPEEGLKFMVYLQKENIIDESGMPKERFSAEFPKEGPSILRIQQVVRGDSAAYFCASSPLSGGPNSPLHFGNGTRLTVT.

This sequence joins TRBV7-2 and TRBJ1-2, with D unresolved. The CDR3 has 15 residues. V dropped 1 base and J dropped 4 bases, with 13 bases sitting between them. Germline V lookup: CDR1 SGHTA, CDR2 FQGNSA. The CDR3 protein is CASSLDPTHPYGYTF. CDR3 in DNA: TGTGCCAGCAGCTTAGACCCCACACACCCCTATGGCTACACCTTC.

This clonotype was detected ten times or more. The rearrangement links TRBV10-3 to TRBJ1-1; TRBD1 might be the D (6 bases). CDR3 length: 12 residues. Germline V lookup: CDR1 ENHRY, CDR2 SYGVKD. Trimming pared 6 bases from V and 8 bases from J, leaving 13 bases between. Here the CDR3 reads CAIRKNTGEAFF. The CDR3 nucleotides are TGTGCCATCAGGAAAAACACAGGGGAAGCTTTCTTT.

The rearrangement joins TRBV6-2 or TRBV6-3 to TRBJ1-1; D not certain. There are 16 residues in the CDR3. The V and J ends lost 0 bases and 1 base respectively, with 12 bases between them. CDR1 and CDR2 from the germline V gene are MNHEY and SVGEGT. CDR3 in DNA: TGTGCCAGCAGTTACTCTTTGGGATGGGAGAACACTGAAGCTTTCTTT. Translated, it gives CASSYSLGWENTEAFF.

This clonotype was found many times. V and J are TRBV18 and TRBJ2-3; D not resolved. The CDR3 is 14 amino acids. Germline values: CDR1 KGHSH, CDR2 LQKENI. The V gene lost 3 bases and the J gene lost 0 bases, with 7 bases spanning the gap. The CDR3 DNA reads TGTGCCAGCTCACCCCTGGACAGCACAGATACGCAGTATTTT. It codes for CASSPLDSTDTQYF. The whole variable domain, remainder taken from reference TRBV18 and TRBJ2-3, is NAGVMQNPRHLVRRRGQEARLRCSPMKGHSHVYWYRQLPEEGLKFMVYLQKENIIDESGMPKERFSAEFPKEGPSILRIQQVVRGDSAAYFCASSPLDSTDTQYFGPGTRLTVL.

This chain links TRBV7-6 with TRBJ2-7; 9 nucleotides line up with TRBD2. Germline loops: CDR1 SGHVS, CDR2 FNYEAQ. V was pared by 2 bases and J by 2 bases, with 4 bases of the junction left unmatched. CDR3 length: 15 residues. The CDR3 bases are TGTGCCAGCAGCTTACAGCGGGGGGCCACCTACGAGCAGTACTTC. Its translation is CASSLQRGATYEQYF.